This entry describes one T cell receptor beta chain. The trim removed 5 bases at V and 3 bases at J, leaving 6 bases unmatched. Germline assignment: CDR1 MNHEY and CDR2 SMNVEV (reference sequence). The CDR3 sequence is 14 residues long. The sample comes from a study of shared clonotypes between healthy human individuals. Among the unsorted PBMC samples, replicate PCRs used approximately 320 ng DNA, 30,000 to 35,000 T cell genomes. The table came from immunoSEQ multiplex PCR; TCRdb's copy has only in-frame clones and leaves some out. The profile covers 450,000 to 600,000 clones, with approximately 79% appearing a single time and 10% to 15% taken by the ten largest.

Sample: PBMCs. The rearrangement joins TRBV27 to TRBJ2-7; TRBD1 aligns across 8 bases. The clonotype comes from a woman in her thirties or forties in good health. Some clones in this sample may be carry-over from other donors' samples. The CDR3 protein is CASSPWTGLYEQYF. The CDR3 nucleotides read TGTGCCAGCAGTCCCTGGACAGGGCTCTACGAGCAGTACTTC.